The clone carrying this T cell receptor beta chain was seen more than once but under ten times. Its matching antigen is unknown. CDR1 and CDR2 from the germline V gene are WSHSY and SAAADI. The CDR3 has 14 residues. The V gene end was trimmed by 6 bases and the J gene end by 6 bases; junction bases not matched to a gene: 7. Profiles of TCR beta VDJ and CDR3 were generated from a genomic DNA template. TCRdb processed the reads anew with MiXCR; each CDR3 protein has one entry. The table includes a few hundred thousand distinct CDR3 sequences, 65% to 80% detected once. This sample stems from a study of CD8+CD57+ T cells in acquired aplastic anemia. Study context: Sorted CD4+ and CD8+ cells gave a mean 3.2 ug DNA, range roughly 0.2 to 27.4 ug.

Study outcomes and limitations: Patients and controls shared some 29 CD8+ CDR3 sequences, which appeared highly expressed in patients and within their immunodominant clones.

The genes are TRBV10-2 and TRBJ2-3; 9 bases are a match to TRBD2. The TCR sequence derives from a human donor in good health, serving as a control. The sample comprised sorted CD4+, CD8+, or CD8+CD57+ T cells (not recorded which) from PBMCs. Here the CDR3 DNA reads TGCGCCAGCAGACTTAGCGGGGGATCTGATACGCAGTATTTT. This encodes CASRLSGGSDTQYF.